Each of the 8 T cell receptor beta chains below was sequenced from the same sample in a study of technical replicates of blood from a few donors. Profiling relied on immunoSEQ multiplex PCR, and the TCRdb table lists in-frame clones only, not all of them. The table includes about 62,000 clones, roughly 86% detected once. Source material: PBMCs. The origin of the receptors is a human donor in good health. Some clones in this sample may be carry-over from other donors' samples.

This chain uses TRBV7-9 with TRBJ1-6; TRBD1 aligns across 8 bases. Unmatched junction bases numbered 6, after V lost 5 bases and J lost 6 bases. The CDR3 runs to 15 residues. Per germline, CDR1 SEHNR and CDR2 FQNEAQ (reference sequence). CDR3 sequence: CASSPTTGANSPLHF. CDR3 bases: TGTGCCAGCAGCCCGACGACAGGGGCTAATTCACCCCTCCACTTT.

V is TRBV10-3 and J is TRBJ1-3; no clear D gene. The CDR3 is made up of 11 amino acids. Germline V gene sequence: CDR1 ENHRY, CDR2 SYGVKD. This CDR3 is CEPAAGNTIYF. CDR3 nucleotides: TGTGAGCCCGCGGCTGGAAACACCATATATTTT.

This clone was recorded once. The genes are TRBV4-3 and TRBJ1-3; D is unresolved. The germline V gene has CDR1 LGHNA and CDR2 YSLEER. The CDR3 is made up of 15 amino acids. The ends were cut back, 1 base at V and 0 bases at J, with 7 bases in the middle. CDR3 loop: CASSQVGSSGNTIYF. The CDR3 DNA sequence: TGCGCCAGCAGCCAAGTCGGTTCCTCTGGAAACACCATATATTTT.

The chain uses TRBV11-3 and TRBJ2-7, with D possibly being TRBD2 (5 bases). The V end was cut by 0 bases, the J end by 7 bases, with 13 bases between. The CDR3 has 14 residues. CDR1 and CDR2 from the germline V gene are SGHNT and YENEEA. This chain's CDR3 is CASSLDGRPGEQYF. The DNA of the CDR3 is TGTGCCAGCAGCTTAGACGGCAGGCCGGGGGAGCAGTACTTC.

The J gene is TRBJ2-1, the V gene TRBV7-2; 14 bases agree with TRBD2. Germline trimming cut 4 bases from V and 13 bases from J; bases unmatched to any gene: 9. Germline V gene sequence: CDR1 SGHTA, CDR2 FQGNSA. This CDR3 spans 15 amino acids. The CDR3 spells CASSSGLAGAQGQFF. The CDR3 nucleotides read TGTGCCAGCAGCTCGGGACTAGCGGGAGCCCAGGGACAGTTCTTC.

The chain has TRBV18 and TRBJ2-3; 10 bases are shared with TRBD2. Trimming cost V 6 bases and J 9 bases; bases outside gene matches: 15. The CDR3 totals 16 residues. CDR1 is KGHSH, CDR2 LQKENI, per germline. The CDR3: CASSKTPSGGAGTQYF. The CDR3 bases are TGTGCCAGCTCCAAGACCCCCAGCGGGGGGGCAGGGACGCAGTATTTT. Filled out from reference TRBV18 and TRBJ2-3, the complete variable domain reads NAGVMQNPRHLVRRRGQEARLRCSPMKGHSHVYWYRQLPEEGLKFMVYLQKENIIDESGMPKERFSAEFPKEGPSILRIQQVVRGDSAAYFCASSKTPSGGAGTQYFGPGTRLTVL.

This sequence joins TRBV4-3 and TRBJ2-1, with TRBD1 matching over 9 bases. The CDR3 has 14 residues. Germline V gene data show CDR1 as LGHNA and CDR2 as YSLEER. Losses at the gene ends were 4 bases for V and 7 bases for J; bases not matched to a gene: 5. The CDR3 sequence is CASSPTGTGNEQFF. CDR3 nucleotides: TGCGCCAGCAGCCCGACCGGGACAGGGAATGAGCAGTTCTTC.

J is TRBJ2-7 and V is TRBV30; D gene unclear. V was clipped by 2 bases and J by 5 bases, with 7 bases between them. Germline CDR1 GTSNPN, CDR2 SVGIG (reference sequence). This CDR3 contains 11 residues. CDR3: CAWSSRDEQYF. The DNA for the CDR3 is TGTGCCTGGAGTTCACGGGACGAGCAGTACTTC.